There are a few counts of the clone carrying this T cell receptor beta chain. The germline V gene has CDR1 MNHNS and CDR2 SASEGT. This CDR3 has 15 residues. V shed 2 bases and J shed 5 bases, with 15 bases lying between them. The data originate from a study of blood T cell repertoires in COVID-19. Study-wide background: Samples taken during acute and convalescent COVID-19 were collected in the United States, Italy and Spain. The cDNA or gDNA used as material had been derived from T cells, B-cell-depleted T cells, or PBMCs.

Per the study methods: Nucleated cell counts were estimated from reference gene primer amplification. Here immunoSEQ multiplex PCR was the method, and the copy in TCRdb shows in-frame clones only, minus some. Clone size and V and J calls were adopted from that table, with D and trimming inferred from the DNA. Here the sample spans approximately 130,000 clones, approximately 82% being singletons. The TCR comes from an elderly man with active or convalescent COVID-19. Input material: peripheral blood. This chain connects TRBV6-1 to TRBJ1-1; D is uncertain. CDR3: CASSETSTGWTEAFF. For the CDR3, the DNA is TGTGCCAGCAGTGAAACCTCCACGGGTTGGACTGAAGCTTTCTTT.